Reported below is one T cell receptor (beta chain). Its cognate antigen is unknown. The protocol was immunoSEQ multiplex PCR, while the TCRdb copy is restricted to in-frame clones and leaves out a portion. The sample lists about 90,000 clones, 90% seen once, with roughly 0.16% in the top ten. These data come from a study of OX40 agonist ivuxolimab in advanced cancers. Whole-study results and caveats: No determination was made of the antigen specificity of the expanded peripheral T cells. Expanded clones were, on average, more numerous among CD8+ T cells than CD4+.

This receptor was obtained from an adult with an advanced solid tumor such as melanoma, head and neck, liver or kidney cancer. This sample comprised CD4+ or CD8+ T cells sorted from blood, obtained in a trial of the OX40 agonist ivuxolimab.

CDR3 DNA sequence: TGTGCCAGCAGCCGGGACCTCACCGGGGAGCTGTTTTTT. As protein: CASSRDLTGELFF. This chain uses TRBV2 with TRBJ2-2, with D perhaps assigned TRBD1 or TRBD2 (5 bases each). The V and J ends lost 6 bases and 4 bases respectively, with 9 bases between them. This CDR3 spans 13 amino acids. Germline CDR1 reads SNHLY; CDR2 reads FYNNEI.